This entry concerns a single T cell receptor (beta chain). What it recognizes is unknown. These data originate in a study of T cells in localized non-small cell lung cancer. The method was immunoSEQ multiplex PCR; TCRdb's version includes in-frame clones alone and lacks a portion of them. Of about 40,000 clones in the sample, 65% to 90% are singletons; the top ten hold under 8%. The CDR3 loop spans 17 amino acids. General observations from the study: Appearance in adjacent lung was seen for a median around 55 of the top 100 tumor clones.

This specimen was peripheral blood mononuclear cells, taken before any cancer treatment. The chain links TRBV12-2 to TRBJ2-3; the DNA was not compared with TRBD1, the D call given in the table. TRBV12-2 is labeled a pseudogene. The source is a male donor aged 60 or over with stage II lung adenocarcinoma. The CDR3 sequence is CASHQGRGGLATDTQYF. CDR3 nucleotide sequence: TGTGCAAGTCACCAAGGCAGGGGCGGCCTCGCAACGGATACGCAGTATTTT.